A selection of T cell receptor beta chains follows, all from one sample in a study of blood T cell repertoires in COVID-19. The method was immunoSEQ multiplex PCR; TCRdb's version includes in-frame clones alone and lacks a portion of them. The sample carries some 420,000 clones, 75% to 90% recorded once. The sample consisted of PBMCs or T cells enriched from blood (not recorded which). The source of these receptors is a man aged 25-45 years who had recovered from COVID-19. Both conserved end residues are part of each CDR3. D genes are given only for firm matches. Clone size is not always given. Where it is, it says once, few, many or a class for expanded clones.

d_gene	v_gene	abundance	j_gene	CDR3nt	CDR3aa
TRBD2	TRBV19	-	TRBJ2-4	TGTGCCAGTAGTATCACTAGCGGGAGTATTAGCGGAAACATTCAGTACTTC	CASSITSGSISGNIQYF
TRBD2	TRBV28	-	TRBJ2-7	TGTGCCAGCATCAGAGGCGGGAGCTACGAGCAGTACTTC	CASIRGGSYEQYF
TRBD2	TRBV9	-	TRBJ2-1	TGTGCCAGCAGCGTTGGTAGCGGGCCTTACAATGAGCAGTTCTTC	CASSVGSGPYNEQFF
-	TRBV6-5	-	TRBJ2-1	TGTGCCAGCATGCCCGACAATTTCTATGAGCAGTTCTTC	CASMPDNFYEQFF
-	TRBV5-1	-	TRBJ1-6	TGCGCCAGCAGCCCGACGGACAACGGAAATTCACCCCTCCACTTT	CASSPTDNGNSPLHF
TRBD1	TRBV9	-	TRBJ1-4	TGTGCCAGCAGCACCCAGACAGGGTTGAATGAAAAACTGTTTTTT	CASSTQTGLNEKLFF
TRBD1	TRBV12-5	-	TRBJ2-1	TGTGCTAGTGGCCCGGGACAGCCGGGTCCCCCCTACAATGAGCAGTTCTTC	CASGPGQPGPPYNEQFF
-	TRBV6-2/TRBV6-3	-	TRBJ2-1	TGTGCCAGCAGTTACTCACGGACACTGTACAATGAGCAGTTCTTC	CASSYSRTLYNEQFF
TRBD1	TRBV6-5	-	TRBJ1-2	TGTGCCAGCAGTCGGACAGGAATTAACTATGGCTACACCTTC	CASSRTGINYGYTF
-	TRBV6-6	-	TRBJ2-7	TGTGCCAGCAGTCCCGGACAATCCTACGAGCAGTACTTC	CASSPGQSYEQYF
TRBD2	TRBV4-1	-	TRBJ2-5	TGCGCCAGCAGCCAAGTCGGGACTACCCAAGAGACCCAGTACTTC	CASSQVGTTQETQYF
TRBD1	TRBV7-9	-	TRBJ1-6	TGTGCCAGCAGCACCGGACAGGGTAGGAATTCACCCCTCCACTTT	CASSTGQGRNSPLHF
TRBD1	TRBV10-1	-	TRBJ2-7	TGCGCCAGCAGTGCGGCGGGACAGGGGGCGCGTAACGAGCAGTACTTC	CASSAAGQGARNEQYF
-	TRBV28	-	TRBJ2-7	TGTGCCAGCAGTTCCCCGGGACAAGTCTACGAGCAGTACTTC	CASSSPGQVYEQYF
TRBD1	TRBV19	-	TRBJ1-1	TGTGCCAGCAGCGGGCGGACAGGGGCGAAAAACACTGAAGCTTTCTTT	CASSGRTGAKNTEAFF
-	TRBV4-2	-	TRBJ2-7	TGTGCCAGCAGCCAACCGGGGAGCTACGAGCAGTACTTC	CASSQPGSYEQYF
-	TRBV7-8	-	TRBJ2-1	TGTGCCAGCCTACCTCGGCGGGGGCTGGTAAATGAGCAGTTCTTC	CASLPRRGLVNEQFF
-	TRBV27	-	TRBJ2-3	TGTGCCAGCGGTCTGCGGGCAGATACGCAGTATTTT	CASGLRADTQYF
-	TRBV28	-	TRBJ1-6	TGTGCCAGCAATTCTGCCGGGACGGGAGATAATTCACCCCTCCACTTT	CASNSAGTGDNSPLHF
TRBD2	TRBV10-3	-	TRBJ2-7	TGTGCCATCAGTAGACCCCCCCTGTCAAGCGGGAGCTCCTACGAGCAGTACTTC	CAISRPPLSSGSSYEQYF
TRBD2	TRBV5-1	once	TRBJ2-1	TGCGCCAGCAGCCAACTAGCGGAGTCATACAATGAGCAGTTCTTC	CASSQLAESYNEQFF
-	TRBV7-2	once	TRBJ1-1	TGTGCCACCCACCCGGGGGGCGCGAACACTGAAGCTTTCTTT	CATHPGGANTEAFF
TRBD1	TRBV11-2	-	TRBJ2-7	TGTGCCAGCAGTACGGCCGGGACAGGGTCCTACGAGCAGTACTTC	CASSTAGTGSYEQYF
-	TRBV27	-	TRBJ1-2	-	CASSFGQGYTF
-	TRBV24-1	-	TRBJ2-5	TGTGCCACCAGCCCAGCGGGCAGCCGGGAGACCCAGTACTTC	CATSPAGSRETQYF
TRBD2	TRBV7-9	once	TRBJ2-7	TGTGCCAGCAGCTTGGAAGCGGGAGGTTTGGAGCAGTACTTC	CASSLEAGGLEQYF
TRBD1	TRBV4-2	-	TRBJ1-5	TGTGCCAGCAGCCAAGGGGACAGGGGTAATCAGCCCCAGCATTTT	CASSQGDRGNQPQHF
TRBD2	TRBV27	-	TRBJ2-7	TGTGCCAGCAGTTTGATAACGGCTAGCGGGAGGGCCTACGAGCAGTACTTC	CASSLITASGRAYEQYF
TRBD2	TRBV4-1	once	TRBJ2-7	TGCGCCAGCAGCCAGGGGCATAGCGGGATCTCCTACGAGCAGTACTTC	CASSQGHSGISYEQYF
-	TRBV6-6	-	TRBJ2-2	TGTGCCAGCAGTTACTCGGCCACCGGGGAGCTGTTTTTT	CASSYSATGELFF
-	TRBV19	few	TRBJ2-1	TGTGCCAGTAGGGGAGGATCTGAGCAGTTCTTC	CASRGGSEQFF
TRBD2	TRBV5-5	-	TRBJ2-2	TGTGCCAGCAGCTTGACTAGCGGTAACACCGGGGAGCTGTTTTTT	CASSLTSGNTGELFF
-	TRBV25-1	-	TRBJ1-2	TGTGCCAGCAGTGGCAGGGCGGGGTATGGCTACACCTTC	CASSGRAGYGYTF